One and the same sample provided the 25 T cell receptor beta chains below, sequenced in a study of blood T cell repertoires in COVID-19. Here immunoSEQ multiplex PCR was the method, and the copy in TCRdb shows in-frame clones only, minus some. The sample holds about 76,000 clones, around three quarters seen once. The sequenced sample consisted of peripheral blood. These receptors all stem from a human donor in a cohort sampled during active COVID-19.

The CDR3 is CAISAEYNEQFF. Here the CDR3 DNA reads TGTGCCATCAGTGCCGAGTACAATGAGCAGTTCTTC. The J gene is TRBJ2-1, the V gene TRBV10-3; unclear D gene. CDR1 and CDR2 (germline): ENHRY, SYGVKD. The CDR3 totals 12 residues. Trimming took off 4 bases at V and 4 bases at J, with 5 bases between the two ends.

There are many counts of this clone. The gene calls are TRBV5-8 and TRBJ2-7; D is possibly TRBD1 (5 bases). This CDR3 comprises 16 residues. Between the trimmed V and J ends, which lost 0 bases and 3 bases, there was a span of 16 bases. Germline-derived CDR1 and CDR2 are SGHTS and YDEGEE. CDR3 protein: CASSLAFETADYEQYF. DNA of the CDR3: TGTGCCAGCAGCTTGGCCTTCGAGACAGCAGACTACGAGCAGTACTTC.

The V and J genes are TRBV6-6 and TRBJ1-1; the D gene is possibly TRBD1 (6 bases). Germline V gives CDR1 MNHNY, CDR2 SVGAGI (reference sequence). There are 15 residues in the CDR3. Deletions cut 2 bases from V and 1 base from J, with 11 bases between. The CDR3 loop is CASSYPKDRNTEAFF. The CDR3 nucleotides read TGTGCCAGCAGTTACCCCAAGGACAGGAACACTGAAGCTTTCTTT.

The gene calls are TRBV27 and TRBJ2-7; TRBD1 matches at 7 bases. Germline values: CDR1 MNHEY, CDR2 SMNVEV (reference sequence). V trimming: 10 bases; J trimming: 6 bases; junction bases outside the gene matches: 12. The CDR3 length is 13 residues. DNA for the CDR3: TGTGCCAAAAGCGACAGGGCCAGGGGCGAGCAGTACTTC. Protein: CAKSDRARGEQYF.

This rearrangement joins TRBV6-6 to TRBJ2-7, with TRBD1 matching over 7 bases. The germline gives CDR1 MNHNY, CDR2 SVGAGI (reference sequence). The CDR3 extends over 16 amino acids. V lost 5 bases, J lost 3 bases, and 13 bases stayed unmatched. In DNA, the CDR3 is TGTGCCAGCAGTCCCAAAAGTACAGGGGCCCTCTACGAGCAGTACTTC. This gives the protein CASSPKSTGALYEQYF.

The table lists this clone with a few counts. V gene TRBV2 combines with J gene TRBJ2-1; D is possibly TRBD1 (6 bases). The V end was cut by 7 bases, the J end by 6 bases, with 16 bases between. The V gene's germline CDR1 is SNHLY and CDR2 FYNNEI. This CDR3 spans 14 amino acids. The CDR3 is CASTEQGSSNEQFF. The DNA of the CDR3 is TGTGCCAGCACCGAACAGGGTTCGAGCAATGAGCAGTTCTTC.

This clone was picked up a small number of times. This CDR3 reads CASSRDRGNSPLHF. For the CDR3, the DNA is TGTGCCAGCAGTCGGGACAGGGGTAATTCACCCCTCCACTTT. This sequence joins TRBV28 and TRBJ1-6; 10 bases are shared with TRBD1. V shed 5 bases, J shed 6 bases, and the junction held 1 base outside the gene matches. Per germline, CDR1 MDHEN and CDR2 SYDVKM. The CDR3 length is 14 residues.

V is TRBV19 and J is TRBJ2-7, with no clear D. Looked up from germline, CDR1 is LNHDA and CDR2 is SQIVND (reference sequence). The CDR3 has 12 residues. V dropped 5 bases and J dropped 4 bases, with 9 bases sitting between them. The CDR3, as DNA: TGTGCCAGTAGTGACTTACGTTACGAGCAGTACTTC. Translating gives CASSDLRYEQYF.

Written as DNA, the CDR3 is TGTGCCAGCGGCCGACAGGGCTACAACACTGAAGCTTTCTTT. This codes for CASGRQGYNTEAFF. This sequence joins TRBV6-5 and TRBJ1-1, with 7 nucleotides matching TRBD1. V gave up 8 bases and J gave up 2 bases; unmatched junction bases: 8. CDR3 length: 14 residues. Germline V lookup: CDR1 MNHEY, CDR2 SVGAGI.

A single count supports this clone. This chain uses TRBV5-6 with TRBJ2-7; D may be TRBD2 (5 bases). This CDR3 has 12 residues. CDR1 is SGHDT, CDR2 YYEEEE, per germline. V was trimmed by 4 bases and J by 4 bases, leaving 9 bases between them. The CDR3 DNA is TGTGCCAGCAGCGCCCGGGGATACGAGCAGTACTTC. It yields the protein CASSARGYEQYF.

This sequence joins TRBV19 and TRBJ2-7; D might be TRBD1 (5 bases). Trimming shortened V by 8 bases and J by 7 bases, and 21 bases separated the two germline ends. The CDR3 loop spans 14 amino acids. The germline V gene has CDR1 LNHDA and CDR2 SQIVND (reference sequence). This CDR3 reads CASRAEKFKGEQYF. In DNA form, the CDR3 reads TGTGCCAGTCGTGCCGAGAAGTTTAAGGGGGAGCAGTACTTC. The complete variable domain, with remaining parts taken from reference TRBV19 and TRBJ2-7, reads DGGITQSPKYLFRKEGQNVTLSCEQNLNHDAMYWYRQDPGQGLRLIYYSQIVNDFQKGDIAEGYSVSREKKESFPLTVTSAQKNPTAFYLCASRAEKFKGEQYFGPGTRLTVT.

This CDR3 reads CASSKTVGYEQYF. In nucleotides, the CDR3 is TGTGCCAGCAGTAAGACAGTGGGCTACGAGCAGTACTTC. The rearrangement joins TRBV6-5 to TRBJ2-7; D is possibly TRBD1 (5 bases). The CDR3 is 13 amino acids. The V gene's germline CDR1 is MNHEY and CDR2 SVGAGI. V was clipped by 5 bases and J by 3 bases, with 11 bases between them.

The V and J genes are TRBV3-1 (or the pseudogene TRBV3-2) and TRBJ2-1; TRBD2 agrees at 7 bases. V was pared by 0 bases and J by 4 bases, with 9 bases of the junction left unmatched. The CDR3 totals 17 residues. Germline CDR1 is LGHDT and CDR2 is YNNKEL (reference sequence). The chain's CDR3 is CASSQEWAGALYNEQFF. The CDR3 nucleotides read TGTGCCAGCAGCCAAGAATGGGCGGGAGCGCTGTACAATGAGCAGTTCTTC.

This clone occurred once. The chain has TRBV19 and TRBJ2-6; D is possibly TRBD1 (5 bases). The V end lost 2 bases, the J end lost 0 bases, and 8 bases lay between the germline ends. The CDR3 extends over 16 amino acids. Germline V gives CDR1 LNHDA, CDR2 SQIVND (reference sequence). CDR3 nucleotides: TGTGCCAGTAGTATACAGGGAAACTCTGGGGCCAACGTCCTGACTTTC. This encodes CASSIQGNSGANVLTF.

This clone came up a few times. The gene calls are TRBV11-2 and TRBJ1-1; no definite D call. V was pared by 3 bases and J by 3 bases, with 8 bases between. The germline CDR1 and CDR2 sequences are SGHAT and FQNNGV. The CDR3 length is 13 residues. CDR3: CASSFGSDTEAFF. CDR3 sequence (DNA): TGTGCCAGCAGCTTCGGGTCAGACACTGAAGCTTTCTTT.

The chain recombines TRBV6-5 with TRBJ1-6; D unclear. From germline, CDR1 is MNHEY and CDR2 SVGAGI. The germline V and J ends were trimmed by 0 bases and 8 bases, with 8 bases remaining between them. The CDR3 contains 14 residues. The CDR3 is CASSYSQNDSPLHF. CDR3 in DNA: TGTGCCAGCAGTTACTCCCAGAATGATTCACCCCTCCACTTT.

The chain employs TRBV15 and TRBJ2-6; TRBD1 aligns across 7 bases. The ends lost 9 bases at V and 0 bases at J; junction bases unmatched: 5. CDR1 LNHNV and CDR2 YYDKDF come from the germline V gene (reference sequence). The CDR3 totals 15 residues. CDR3 amino acids: CATRTGLSGANVLTF. The CDR3 DNA follows: TGTGCCACGAGGACAGGCCTCTCTGGGGCCAACGTCCTGACTTTC. The variable domain in full, completed from reference TRBV15 and TRBJ2-6, reads DAMVIQNPRYQVTQFGKPVTLSCSQTLNHNVMYWYQQKSSQAPKLLFHYYDKDFNNEADTPDNFQSRRPNTSFCFLDIRSPGLGDTAMYLCATRTGLSGANVLTFGAGSRLTVL.

V and J are TRBV11-2 and TRBJ2-2, with 11 bases identical to TRBD1. Germline assignment: CDR1 SGHAT and CDR2 FQNNGV. The V gene end was trimmed by 1 base and the J gene end by 6 bases; junction bases not matched to a gene: 1. This CDR3 has 15 amino acids. The CDR3 sequence: CASSLGDRGAGELFF. For the CDR3, the DNA is TGTGCCAGCAGCTTAGGGGACAGGGGGGCCGGGGAGCTGTTTTTT. Full variable domain (remainder filled in from reference TRBV11-2 and TRBJ2-2): EAGVAQSPRYKIIEKRQSVAFWCNPISGHATLYWYQQILGQGPKLLIQFQNNGVVDDSQLPKDRFSAERLKGVDSTLKIQPAKLEDSAVYLCASSLGDRGAGELFFGEGSRLTVL.

The chain couples TRBV5-1 to TRBJ2-2, with 12 nucleotides matching TRBD2. J lost 3 bases, V lost 4 bases, and 10 bases had no gene match. Germline V gene data show CDR1 as SGHRS and CDR2 as YFSETQ. The CDR3 runs to 18 residues. The CDR3 region has the DNA TGCGCCAGCAGCGTGGAATCTAGCGGGAGGGCCTACACCGGGGAGCTGTTTTTT. Amino acid sequence: CASSVESSGRAYTGELFF.

The chain has TRBV5-1 and TRBJ2-5, with a possible D match to TRBD2 (5 bases). The CDR3 is made up of 13 amino acids. The V and J ends lost 6 bases and 1 base respectively, with 10 bases between them. Germline CDR1 is SGHRS and CDR2 is YFSETQ. DNA for the CDR3: TGCGCCAGCACTGGCAGCGGCCAAGAGACCCAGTACTTC. Its protein product is CASTGSGQETQYF.

The chain links TRBV7-9 to TRBJ1-4; 10 bases fit TRBD1. This CDR3 has 15 amino acids. Trimming cost V 5 bases and J 5 bases; bases outside gene matches: 5. The V gene's germline CDR1 is SEHNR and CDR2 FQNEAQ (reference sequence). The CDR3 nucleotides read TGTGCCAGCAGCCTGAGGACAGGGGGGAATGAAAAACTGTTTTTT. Residues: CASSLRTGGNEKLFF. Supplemented by reference TRBV7-9 and TRBJ1-4, the full variable domain reads DTGVSQNPRHKITKRGQNVTFRCDPISEHNRLYWYRQTLGQGPEFLTYFQNEAQLEKSRLLSDRFSAERPKGSFSTLEIQRTEQGDSAMYLCASSLRTGGNEKLFFGSGTQLSVL.

The chain is built from TRBV6-6 and TRBJ1-3, with TRBD1 matching 8 bases. CDR1 MNHNY and CDR2 SVGAGI come from the germline V gene (reference sequence). The CDR3 runs to 13 residues. V was pared by 3 bases and J by 9 bases, with 4 bases of the junction left unmatched. The CDR3 loop is CASSYIDRGTIYF. The CDR3 DNA reads TGTGCCAGCAGTTATATCGACAGGGGCACCATATATTTT.

The CDR3 DNA reads as TGCGCCAGCAGCCAATCCTTGACGGGTTCGAACGAGCAGTACTTC. Translation: CASSQSLTGSNEQYF. V usage is TRBV4-3 and J usage is TRBJ2-7; D is uncertain. Germline V lookup: CDR1 LGHNA, CDR2 YSLEER. V was shortened by 2 bases and J by 5 bases, with 16 bases between the two germline ends. The CDR3 covers 15 residues.

The gene calls are TRBV27 and TRBJ1-4, with a possible D match to TRBD1 (6 bases). The germline gives CDR1 MNHEY, CDR2 SMNVEV (reference sequence). V was pared by 3 bases and J by 7 bases, with 12 bases between. The CDR3 has 14 amino acids. In nucleotides, the CDR3 is TGTGCCAGCAGTTTCAGGCAGGGGCGTGAAAAACTGTTTTTT. Its protein product is CASSFRQGREKLFF.

This sequence joins TRBV6-5 and TRBJ1-1; 7 nucleotides line up with TRBD1. Per the germline V gene, CDR1 is MNHEY and CDR2 is SVGAGI. The CDR3 extends over 12 amino acids. With V trimmed by 6 bases and J by 10 bases, 8 bases remained unmatched. CDR3 sequence (DNA): TGTGCCAGCAGCCAGGGGGTCGGGGGAGCTTTCTTT. Its protein is CASSQGVGGAFF.